The clone carrying this T cell receptor beta chain was counted once. This specimen belongs to a study of blood T cell repertoires in COVID-19. Study overall: Some COVID-19 samples were acute and others convalescent; all came from the United States, Italy and Spain. Sources were T cells, B-cell-depleted T cells, or PBMCs; the material itself was cDNA or gDNA.

Original processing notes: Reference gene primers were amplified, and this amplification served to estimate nucleated cell counts. TCRdb's copy holds only in-frame clones and misses some; the assay was immunoSEQ multiplex PCR. The D gene and trimming were derived from the DNA, and the V and J assignments and clone size from that table. Of some 170,000 clones in the sample, 82% are singletons; the top ten hold about 8.4%. V shed 6 bases, J shed 4 bases, and the junction held 5 bases outside the gene matches. In germline, CDR1 is KGHSH, CDR2 LQKENI. This CDR3 comprises 14 residues. V is TRBV18 and J is TRBJ2-1; 8 bases map to TRBD1. The clonotype originates from a woman in her 70s with acute or convalescent COVID-19. The sequenced material came from peripheral blood. DNA of the CDR3: TGTGCCAGCTCCCCTAGACAGGGGTACAATGAGCAGTTCTTC. Its translation: CASSPRQGYNEQFF. Full variable domain (outside the CDR3, taken from reference TRBV18 and TRBJ2-1): NAGVMQNPRHLVRRRGQEARLRCSPMKGHSHVYWYRQLPEEGLKFMVYLQKENIIDESGMPKERFSAEFPKEGPSILRIQQVVRGDSAAYFCASSPRQGYNEQFFGPGTRLTVL.